Below, 32 T cell receptor beta chains from the same sample are listed, as sequenced in a study of T-cell memory formation after mild COVID-19. TCRdb itself ran the 5' RACE reads through MiXCR, one entry per CDR3 protein. The sample lists about 250,000 distinct CDR3 sequences; about 15% were seen once. The specimen was PBMCs or a T cell subset sorted from them (not recorded which). The receptors shown here come from a man between 18 and 35 years old who had mild COVID-19 (a few samples of this study predate the infection). Cell type and time point are not known.

The J gene is TRBJ2-5, the V gene TRBV11-2; the match to TRBD2 covers 16 bases. The germline V gene encodes CDR1 SGHAT and CDR2 FQNNGV. Trimming removed 5 bases from V and 5 bases from J; junction bases left unmatched: 8. The CDR3 extends over 17 amino acids. CDR3: CASSPGTSGGAFETQYF. DNA for the CDR3: TGTGCCAGCAGCCCAGGGACTAGCGGGGGGGCCTTTGAGACCCAGTACTTC. The entire variable domain, with the rest obtained from reference TRBV11-2 and TRBJ2-5, is as follows: EAGVAQSPRYKIIEKRQSVAFWCNPISGHATLYWYQQILGQGPKLLIQFQNNGVVDDSQLPKDRFSAERLKGVDSTLKIQPAKLEDSAVYLCASSPGTSGGAFETQYFGPGTRLLVL.

The chain is built from TRBV12-3 or TRBV12-4 and TRBJ2-1, with 7 bases aligning to TRBD1. CDR3 length: 13 residues. Unmatched junction bases numbered 9, after V lost 7 bases and J lost 9 bases. The DNA for the CDR3 is TGTGCCAGCACCAGGGACAGCCAATTTGAGCAGTTCTTC. It translates to CASTRDSQFEQFF.

The sample holds a few counts of this clonotype. V is TRBV5-6 and J is TRBJ2-5; no clear D gene. This CDR3 has 13 residues. V dropped 0 bases and J dropped 5 bases, with 8 bases sitting between them. The germline CDR1 and CDR2 sequences are SGHDT and YYEEEE. The CDR3 loop reads CASSLAQVETQYF. CDR3 DNA sequence: TGTGCCAGCAGCTTGGCGCAGGTGGAGACCCAGTACTTC. Together with reference TRBV5-6 and TRBJ2-5, the CDR3 gives the full variable domain: DAGVTQSPTHLIKTRGQQVTLRCSPKSGHDTVSWYQQALGQGPQFIFQYYEEEERQRGNFPDRFSGHQFPNYSSELNVNALLLGDSALYLCASSLAQVETQYFGPGTRLLVL.

The V and J genes are TRBV6-6 and TRBJ1-2; 7 bases line up with TRBD1. The CDR3 loop spans 14 amino acids. After removal of 5 bases from V and 4 bases from J, the junction contained 7 bases not matched to a gene. Per the germline V gene, CDR1 is MNHNY and CDR2 is SVGAGI (reference sequence). The CDR3 DNA follows: TGTGCCAGCAGTGCCGACAGGGTGGCCTATGGCTACACCTTC. Its protein is CASSADRVAYGYTF.

The V gene is TRBV24-1, the J gene TRBJ2-5; possibly TRBD2 for D (5 bases). The V gene's germline CDR1 is KGHDR and CDR2 SFDVKD. This CDR3 comprises 11 residues. Trimming cost V 3 bases and J 9 bases, with 7 bases left between them. In DNA, the CDR3 is TGTGCCACCAGTGATACGCGGGCCCAGTACTTC. It translates to CATSDTRAQYF.

This clonotype was seen only a few times. The chain has TRBV7-2 and TRBJ2-1, with D possibly matching TRBD2 (6 bases). Trimming removed 1 base at V and 6 bases at J, with 10 bases between. The CDR3 extends over 14 amino acids. Germline V gene lookup returns CDR1 SGHTA and CDR2 FQGNSA. CDR3 nucleotides: TGTGCCAGCAGCTTAGGCGGGGATAGCAATGAGCAGTTCTTC. Translation gives CASSLGGDSNEQFF.

This clonotype was counted between two and nine times. V gene TRBV7-3 combines with J gene TRBJ1-1; no definite D call. Trimming took 5 bases from V and 4 from J, leaving 20 bases between them. The CDR3 totals 16 residues. CDR1 SGHTA and CDR2 FQGTGA come from the germline V gene. CDR3 sequence: CASSEGANAGSTEAFF. Here the CDR3 DNA reads TGTGCCAGCAGCGAAGGCGCCAATGCGGGATCCACTGAAGCTTTCTTT.

This clonotype occurred a few times. This chain uses TRBV2 with TRBJ2-5; 9 nucleotides line up with TRBD2. CDR3 length equals 15 residues. Germline values: CDR1 SNHLY, CDR2 FYNNEI. The V and J ends lost 2 bases and 7 bases, in that order; junction bases with no gene match: 8. CDR3 bases: TGTGCCAGCAGTGAAAGGCTAGCGGGGTCGACGACCCAGTACTTC. It specifies CASSERLAGSTTQYF.

V and J are TRBV7-7 and TRBJ2-1; D remains unclear. Looked up from germline, CDR1 is SSHAT and CDR2 is FNYEAQ (reference sequence). CDR3 length: 13 residues. V lost 0 bases to trimming and J lost 6 bases, with 6 bases between them. The CDR3 loop is CASSLAPGNEQFF. CDR3 sequence (DNA): TGTGCCAGCAGCTTAGCGCCCGGCAATGAGCAGTTCTTC. Full variable domain (missing parts from reference TRBV7-7 and TRBJ2-1): GAGVSQSPRYKVTKRGQDVTLRCDPISSHATLYWYQQALGQGPEFLTYFNYEAQPDKSGLPSDRFSAERPEGSISTLTIQRTEQRDSAMYRCASSLAPGNEQFFGPGTRLTVL.

V gene TRBV7-2 combines with J gene TRBJ1-1, with D hard to call. This CDR3 region has 15 residues. V was shortened by 0 bases and J by 1 base, with 9 bases between the two germline ends. Germline V gene lookup returns CDR1 SGHTA and CDR2 FQGNSA. CDR3 DNA sequence: TGTGCCAGCAGCTTAGCGAGGACTAGGAACACTGAAGCTTTCTTT. The encoded protein is CASSLARTRNTEAFF. Drawing the rest from reference TRBV7-2 and TRBJ1-1, the complete variable domain is GAGVSQSPSNKVTEKGKDVELRCDPISGHTALYWYRQSLGQGLEFLIYFQGNSAPDKSGLPSDRFSAERTGGSVSTLTIQRTQQEDSAVYLCASSLARTRNTEAFFGQGTRLTVV.

This clonotype has at least ten counts. The V call is TRBV7-7, the J call TRBJ2-1; no definite D call. The CDR3 covers 12 residues. Per the germline V gene, CDR1 is SSHAT and CDR2 is FNYEAQ (reference sequence). The V and J ends lost 2 bases and 8 bases respectively, with 7 bases between them. In DNA form, the CDR3 reads TGTGCCAGCAGCTTATCTAAGCATGAGCAGTTCTTC. It yields the protein CASSLSKHEQFF.

This clonotype was seen many times. The rearrangement links TRBV20-1 to TRBJ2-5; D is ambiguous. Germline CDR1 is DFQATT and CDR2 is SNEGSKA (reference sequence). This CDR3 is 11 amino acids long. V shed 1 base and J shed 3 bases, with 3 bases lying between them. DNA of the CDR3: TGCAGTGCTAGAGTTAAAGAGACCCAGTACTTC. Its protein product is CSARVKETQYF.

This clonotype has a handful of counts. The chain is built from TRBV5-8 and TRBJ1-5; D remains unclear. V was clipped by 5 bases and J by 6 bases, with 12 bases between them. This CDR3 region has 13 residues. The germline CDR1 and CDR2 sequences are SGHTS and YDEGEE. The CDR3 reads CASSWTLAQPQHF. The CDR3 DNA reads TGTGCCAGCAGTTGGACCCTCGCTCAGCCCCAGCATTTT.

This chain uses TRBV28 with TRBJ2-7, with D possibly matching TRBD2 (5 bases). Trimming left V 5 bases short and J 3 bases short, with 11 bases between. The CDR3 contains 13 residues. CDR1 is MDHEN, CDR2 SYDVKM, per germline. The CDR3 sequence: CASSRTVNYEQYV. The DNA of the CDR3 is TGTGCCAGCAGTCGGACTGTTAACTACGAGCAGTACGTC.

This chain uses TRBV5-1 with TRBJ2-7; 7 positions agree with TRBD1. Germline V gene lookup returns CDR1 SGHRS and CDR2 YFSETQ. The ends lost 3 bases at V and 5 bases at J; junction bases unmatched: 11. The CDR3 has 15 residues. The CDR3 here is CASSSSTGPGDEQYF. In DNA form, the CDR3 reads TGCGCCAGCAGCTCCTCGACAGGGCCTGGGGACGAGCAGTACTTC.

This clonotype was counted a few times. The V call is TRBV7-2, the J call TRBJ2-3, with TRBD2 as a possible D gene (5 bases). The length of the CDR3 is 15 residues. In germline, CDR1 is SGHTA, CDR2 FQGNSA. V was cut by 2 bases and J by 0 bases, with 9 bases left in between. The DNA for the CDR3 is TGTGCCAGCAGCTTACAAGCGGCTAGCACAGATACGCAGTATTTT. It encodes CASSLQAASTDTQYF. Full variable domain (outside the CDR3, taken from reference TRBV7-2 and TRBJ2-3): GAGVSQSPSNKVTEKGKDVELRCDPISGHTALYWYRQSLGQGLEFLIYFQGNSAPDKSGLPSDRFSAERTGGSVSTLTIQRTQQEDSAVYLCASSLQAASTDTQYFGPGTRLTVL.

Only a few counts were recorded for this clonotype. J is TRBJ1-4 and V is TRBV18, with 7 bases identical to TRBD1. Looked up from germline, CDR1 is KGHSH and CDR2 is LQKENI. J was trimmed by 7 bases and V by 5 bases; bases with no gene match: 10. This CDR3 region has 15 residues. This CDR3 reads CASSTRQGGSEKLFF. Here the CDR3 DNA reads TGTGCCAGCTCAACGCGACAGGGAGGAAGTGAAAAACTGTTTTTT.

This clonotype was recorded a few times. V usage is TRBV6-2 or TRBV6-3 and J usage is TRBJ2-7, with D maybe TRBD1 (5 bases). The length of the CDR3 is 12 residues. Germline V gene sequence: CDR1 MNHEY, CDR2 SVGEGT. The V gene lost 3 bases and the J gene lost 5 bases, with 8 bases spanning the gap. The CDR3 DNA is TGTGCCAGCAGTTATAGGGGTAACGAGCAGTACTTC. It encodes CASSYRGNEQYF.

The chain recombines TRBV7-3 with TRBJ2-5, with D perhaps matching TRBD2 (5 bases). V lost 1 base and J 6 bases, leaving 12 bases between the germline ends. The CDR3 contains 14 residues. The V gene's germline CDR1 is SGHTA and CDR2 FQGTGA. The CDR3 region has the DNA TGTGCCAGCAGCTTAAGTGGAGGCTCGAAGACCCAGTACTTC. Protein sequence: CASSLSGGSKTQYF.

This chain connects TRBV20-1 to TRBJ2-5; no clear D gene. Germline V lookup: CDR1 DFQATT, CDR2 SNEGSKA (reference sequence). Trimming took off 5 bases at V and 5 bases at J, with 12 bases between the two ends. This CDR3 comprises 12 residues. The CDR3 region has the DNA TGCAGTGCTCAACCCCACGGGGAGACCCAGTACTTC. Translation: CSAQPHGETQYF.

This clonotype was detected ten times or more. The rearrangement joins TRBV7-2 to TRBJ1-2, with 8 bases aligning to TRBD1. This CDR3 is 15 amino acids long. Germline lookup yields CDR1 SGHTA and CDR2 FQGNSA. The trim removed 6 bases at V and 4 bases at J, leaving 10 bases unmatched. The CDR3 sequence: CASRPKGTGIYGYTF. As DNA, the CDR3 is TGTGCCAGCAGACCGAAAGGGACAGGAATCTATGGCTACACCTTC.

This clonotype was observed a few times. The genes are TRBV5-1 and TRBJ2-1; 14 bases are shared with TRBD2. With 4 bases clipped from V and 7 bases from J, the junction kept 10 bases outside the gene matches. From germline, CDR1 is SGHRS and CDR2 YFSETQ. This CDR3 has 17 amino acids. As DNA, the CDR3 is TGCGCCAGCAGCACCGGCAGACTAGCGGGGGGGGTAAATGAGCAGTTCTTC. It is translated as CASSTGRLAGGVNEQFF.

This clonotype was seen a few times. The CDR3 sequence: CASSSPGGATDTQYF. For the CDR3, the DNA is TGTGCCAGCAGTTCACCGGGGGGGGCCACAGATACGCAGTATTTT. The V gene is TRBV7-3, the J gene TRBJ2-3; 8 nucleotides agree with TRBD2. The germline V gene has CDR1 SGHTA and CDR2 FQGTGA. Trimming took 6 bases from V and 2 from J; bases not matched to a gene: 7. This CDR3 has 15 amino acids.

This clonotype has a handful of counts. This chain joins TRBV4-3 and TRBJ2-3; D is possibly TRBD2 (6 bases). Germline CDR1 is LGHNA and CDR2 is YSLEER. The V and J ends lost 5 bases and 2 bases respectively, with 14 bases between them. The CDR3 totals 15 residues. The CDR3 loop is CASSSGRGYTDTQYF. In DNA, the CDR3 is TGCGCCAGCAGCTCCGGTCGGGGGTACACAGATACGCAGTATTTT.

The chain joins TRBV20-1 to TRBJ1-2, with a possible D match to TRBD1 (6 bases). The CDR3 extends over 15 amino acids. V was trimmed by 3 bases and J by 2 bases, leaving 16 bases between them. CDR1 and CDR2 (germline): DFQATT, SNEGSKA (reference sequence). CDR3 protein: CSASLIRGLNYGYTF. CDR3 in DNA: TGCAGTGCTAGTTTAATCAGGGGATTAAACTATGGCTACACCTTC.

The table lists this clonotype with a few counts. This rearrangement joins TRBV7-2 to TRBJ2-1, with D possibly being TRBD2 (5 bases). This CDR3 spans 13 amino acids. Deletions cut 5 bases from V and 1 base from J, with 6 bases between. The V gene's germline CDR1 is SGHTA and CDR2 FQGNSA. CDR3: CASSGGSYNEQFF. The CDR3 DNA is TGTGCCAGCAGCGGCGGGTCCTACAATGAGCAGTTCTTC.

The table lists this clonotype with a few counts. The chain employs TRBV7-2 and TRBJ2-3; tentative D call: TRBD1 (6 bases). Germline V gene sequence: CDR1 SGHTA, CDR2 FQGNSA. The CDR3 contains 13 residues. V was shortened by 1 base and J by 5 bases, with 7 bases between the two germline ends. CDR3 amino acids: CASSLGRGDTQYF. DNA of the CDR3: TGTGCCAGCAGCTTAGGCAGGGGAGATACGCAGTATTTT.

This clonotype was seen at least ten times. V is TRBV5-1 and J is TRBJ1-2, with D perhaps TRBD1 (6 bases). The CDR3 loop spans 14 amino acids. Germline values: CDR1 SGHRS, CDR2 YFSETQ. V was pared by 0 bases and J by 13 bases, with 19 bases between. CDR3 DNA sequence: TGCGCCAGCAGCTTGGATGGACAGTCCACCCTTCCCACCTTC. It is translated as CASSLDGQSTLPTF.

The sample holds one count of this clonotype. The rearrangement joins TRBV10-3 to TRBJ2-5, with TRBD2 matching 11 bases. The trim removed 3 bases at V and 5 bases at J, leaving 5 bases unmatched. The CDR3 has 15 amino acids. Germline V gene lookup returns CDR1 ENHRY and CDR2 SYGVKD. The CDR3 reads CAISDSGGARETQYF. The DNA for the CDR3 is TGTGCCATCAGTGATAGCGGGGGGGCCCGTGAGACCCAGTACTTC.

This clonotype was seen ten or more times. The CDR3 DNA follows: TGTGCCAGCAGATTCCAGGGCAGTGGGGGCTACACCTTC. This translates into CASRFQGSGGYTF. This chain uses TRBV12-3 or TRBV12-4 with TRBJ1-2, with a weak D call TRBD1 (5 bases). Trimming pared 6 bases from V and 8 bases from J, leaving 16 bases between. This CDR3 comprises 13 residues.

The genes are TRBV7-2 and TRBJ1-2; D is undetermined. This CDR3 contains 14 residues. The germline CDR1 and CDR2 sequences are SGHTA and FQGNSA. V shed 5 bases and J shed 8 bases, with 18 bases lying between them. CDR3 nucleotide sequence: TGTGCCAGCAGCCTAGTTGAGGGATCTGGAGGCTACACCTTC. Its protein product is CASSLVEGSGGYTF. The variable domain in full, completed from reference TRBV7-2 and TRBJ1-2, reads GAGVSQSPSNKVTEKGKDVELRCDPISGHTALYWYRQSLGQGLEFLIYFQGNSAPDKSGLPSDRFSAERTGGSVSTLTIQRTQQEDSAVYLCASSLVEGSGGYTFGSGTRLTVV.

This clonotype was picked up a small number of times. The chain has TRBV7-6 and TRBJ1-1; 9 bases map to TRBD1. This CDR3 region has 14 residues. Germline V CDR1 and CDR2: SGHVS, FNYEAQ. V trimming: 5 bases; J trimming: 1 base; junction bases outside the gene matches: 2. CDR3 in amino acids: CASSEGQGNTEAFF. CDR3 DNA sequence: TGTGCCAGCAGCGAGGGACAGGGGAACACTGAAGCTTTCTTT.